This T cell receptor (beta chain) was obtained from a study of shared clonotypes between healthy human individuals. The unsorted PBMC sample used ten immunoSEQ deep assay plates. Produced via immunoSEQ multiplex PCR; TCRdb's table is partial and in-frame only. The data hold roughly 500,000 clones, with about 85% observed a single time. V lost 5 bases, J lost 6 bases, and 11 bases lay in between. CDR3 length equals 12 residues. Germline V lookup: CDR1 MNHNS, CDR2 SASEGT. Recent vaccinations or acute infections were absent in the healthy HIV-negative adult donors. About 84 million PBMCs supplied genomic DNA for unsorted samples.

The receptor was derived from a woman between 35 and 50 years old in good health. Some clones in this sample may be carry-over from other donors' samples. Sequencing used PBMCs. This rearrangement joins TRBV6-1 to TRBJ2-7; D ambiguous. This chain's CDR3 is CASSRRITEQYF. DNA for the CDR3: TGTGCCAGCAGTCGCCGGATCACCGAGCAGTACTTC.